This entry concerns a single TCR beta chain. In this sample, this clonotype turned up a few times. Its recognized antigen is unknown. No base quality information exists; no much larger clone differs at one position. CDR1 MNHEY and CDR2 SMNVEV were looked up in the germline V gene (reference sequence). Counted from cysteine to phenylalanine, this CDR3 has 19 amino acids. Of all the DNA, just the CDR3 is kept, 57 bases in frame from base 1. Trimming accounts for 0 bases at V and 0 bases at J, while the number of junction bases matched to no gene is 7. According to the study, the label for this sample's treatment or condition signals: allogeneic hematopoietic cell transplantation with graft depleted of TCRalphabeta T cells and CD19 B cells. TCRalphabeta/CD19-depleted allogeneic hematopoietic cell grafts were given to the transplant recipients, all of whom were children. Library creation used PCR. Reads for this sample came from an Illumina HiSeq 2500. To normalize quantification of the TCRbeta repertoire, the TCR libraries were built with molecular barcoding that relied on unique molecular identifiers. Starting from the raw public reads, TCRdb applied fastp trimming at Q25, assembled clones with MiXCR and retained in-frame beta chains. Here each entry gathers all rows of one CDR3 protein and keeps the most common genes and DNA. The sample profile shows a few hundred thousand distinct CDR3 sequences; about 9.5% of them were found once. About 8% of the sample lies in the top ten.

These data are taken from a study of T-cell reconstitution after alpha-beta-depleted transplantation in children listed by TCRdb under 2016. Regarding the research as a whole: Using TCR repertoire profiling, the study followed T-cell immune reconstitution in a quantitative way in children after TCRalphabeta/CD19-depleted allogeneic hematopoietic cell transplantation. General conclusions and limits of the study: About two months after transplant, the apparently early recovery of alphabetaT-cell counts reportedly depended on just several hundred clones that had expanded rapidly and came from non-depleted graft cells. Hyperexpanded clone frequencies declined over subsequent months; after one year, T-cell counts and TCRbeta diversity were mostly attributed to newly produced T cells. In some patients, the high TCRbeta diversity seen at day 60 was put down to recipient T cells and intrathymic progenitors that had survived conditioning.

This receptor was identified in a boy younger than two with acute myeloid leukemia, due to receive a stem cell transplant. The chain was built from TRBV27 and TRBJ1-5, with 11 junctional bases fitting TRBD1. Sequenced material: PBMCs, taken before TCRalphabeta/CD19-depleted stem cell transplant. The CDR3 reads CASSLSWTGGLYSNQPQHF. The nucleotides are TGTGCCAGCAGTTTATCGTGGACAGGGGGCCTCTATAGCAATCAGCCCCAGCATTTT.